This T cell receptor (beta chain) was sequenced for a study of blood T cells in healthy people across ages. Per the germline V gene, CDR1 is MNHEY and CDR2 is SMNVEV (reference sequence). The CDR3 extends over 19 amino acids. Trimming left V 5 bases short and J 3 bases short, with 25 bases between. Using a J-beta primer mix together with a sample-barcoded 5' primer, a second PCR was run for roughly 7 to 12 cycles. From the 5' RACE reads, TCRdb called clonotypes with MiXCR, one entry per CDR3 protein. In the table there are hundreds of thousands of distinct CDR3 sequences, roughly three fifths of which are singletons.

The J gene is TRBJ2-2, the V gene TRBV27; maybe TRBD2 (6 bases). The TCR comes from a middle-aged man in good health. Sequencing was carried out using blood. The chain's CDR3 is CASSGWALRAGGDTGELFF. The DNA for the CDR3 is TGTGCCAGCAGTGGATGGGCTCTCAGGGCTGGCGGGGACACCGGGGAGCTGTTTTTT.